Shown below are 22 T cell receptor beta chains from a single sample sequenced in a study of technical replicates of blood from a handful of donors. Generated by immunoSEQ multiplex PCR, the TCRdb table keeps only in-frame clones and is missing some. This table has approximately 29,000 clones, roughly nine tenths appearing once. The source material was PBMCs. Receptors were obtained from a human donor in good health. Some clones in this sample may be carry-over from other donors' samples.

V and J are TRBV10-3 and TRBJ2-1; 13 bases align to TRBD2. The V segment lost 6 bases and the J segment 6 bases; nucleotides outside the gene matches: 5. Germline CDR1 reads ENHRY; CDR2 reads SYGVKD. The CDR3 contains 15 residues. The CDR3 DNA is TGTGCCATCAGCGAACTAGCGGGAGGGCTCAATGAGCAGTTCTTC. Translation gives CAISELAGGLNEQFF.

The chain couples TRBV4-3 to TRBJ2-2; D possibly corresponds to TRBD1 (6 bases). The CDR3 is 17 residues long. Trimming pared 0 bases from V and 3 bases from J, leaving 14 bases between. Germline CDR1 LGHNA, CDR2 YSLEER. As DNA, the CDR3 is TGCGCCAGCAGCCAAGATTTTTTGGGGGCGGACACCGGGGAGCTGTTTTTT. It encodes CASSQDFLGADTGELFF.

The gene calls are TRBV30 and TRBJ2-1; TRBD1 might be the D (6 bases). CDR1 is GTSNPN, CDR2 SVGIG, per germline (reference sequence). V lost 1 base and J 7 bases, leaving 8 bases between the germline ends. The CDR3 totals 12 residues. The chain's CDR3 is CAWSARGNEQFF. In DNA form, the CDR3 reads TGTGCCTGGAGTGCTAGGGGGAATGAGCAGTTCTTC.

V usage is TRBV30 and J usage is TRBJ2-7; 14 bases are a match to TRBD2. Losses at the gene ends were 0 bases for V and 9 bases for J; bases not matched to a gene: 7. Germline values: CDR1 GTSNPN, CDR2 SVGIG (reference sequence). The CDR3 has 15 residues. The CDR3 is CAWSVPGLAGVWQYF. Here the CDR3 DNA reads TGTGCCTGGAGTGTTCCGGGACTAGCGGGAGTATGGCAGTACTTC.

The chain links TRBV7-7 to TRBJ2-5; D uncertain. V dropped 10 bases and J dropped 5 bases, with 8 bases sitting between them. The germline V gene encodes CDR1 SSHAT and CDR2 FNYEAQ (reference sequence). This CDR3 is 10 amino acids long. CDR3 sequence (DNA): TGTGCCATCGGTTCGGAGACCCAGTACTTC. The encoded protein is CAIGSETQYF. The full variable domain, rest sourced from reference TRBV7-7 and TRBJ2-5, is GAGVSQSPRYKVTKRGQDVTLRCDPISSHATLYWYQQALGQGPEFLTYFNYEAQPDKSGLPSDRFSAERPEGSISTLTIQRTEQRDSAMYRCAIGSETQYFGPGTRLLVL.

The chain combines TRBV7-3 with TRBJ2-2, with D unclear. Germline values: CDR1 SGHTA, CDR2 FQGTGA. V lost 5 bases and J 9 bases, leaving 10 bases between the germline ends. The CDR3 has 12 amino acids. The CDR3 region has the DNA TGTGCCAGCAGCCCTGAGGCCAGGGAGCTGTTTTTT. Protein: CASSPEARELFF.

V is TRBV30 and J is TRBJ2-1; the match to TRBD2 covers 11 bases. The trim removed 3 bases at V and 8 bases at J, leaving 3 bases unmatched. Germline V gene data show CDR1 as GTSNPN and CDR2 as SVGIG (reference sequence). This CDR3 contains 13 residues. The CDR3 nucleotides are TGTGCCTGGAGGACTAGCGGGATGGATGAGCAGTTCTTC. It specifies CAWRTSGMDEQFF.

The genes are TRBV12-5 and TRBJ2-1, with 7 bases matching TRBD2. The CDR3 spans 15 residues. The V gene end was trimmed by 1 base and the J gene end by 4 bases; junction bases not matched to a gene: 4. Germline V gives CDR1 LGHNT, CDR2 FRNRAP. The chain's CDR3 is CASGLDWGLYNEQFF. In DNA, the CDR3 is TGTGCTAGTGGTTTGGATTGGGGACTATACAATGAGCAGTTCTTC.

The CDR3 DNA follows: TGTGCCAGCAGAGCCGGGACAGGGGGCGCTTACGAGCAGTACTTC. It is translated as CASRAGTGGAYEQYF. The J gene is TRBJ2-7, the V gene TRBV6-1; 12 bases are shared with TRBD1. V lost 6 bases, J lost 4 bases, and 7 bases stayed unmatched. This CDR3 spans 15 amino acids. The germline V gene has CDR1 MNHNS and CDR2 SASEGT.

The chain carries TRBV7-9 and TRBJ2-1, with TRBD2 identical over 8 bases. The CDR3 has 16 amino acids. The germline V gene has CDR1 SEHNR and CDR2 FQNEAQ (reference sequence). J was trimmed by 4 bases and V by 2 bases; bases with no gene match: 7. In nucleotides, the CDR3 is TGTGCCAGCAGCTTACAACGAGGCGGGGGGTACAATGAGCAGTTCTTC. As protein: CASSLQRGGGYNEQFF. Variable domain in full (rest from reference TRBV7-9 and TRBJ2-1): DTGVSQNPRHKITKRGQNVTFRCDPISEHNRLYWYRQTLGQGPEFLTYFQNEAQLEKSRLLSDRFSAERPKGSFSTLEIQRTEQGDSAMYLCASSLQRGGGYNEQFFGPGTRLTVL.

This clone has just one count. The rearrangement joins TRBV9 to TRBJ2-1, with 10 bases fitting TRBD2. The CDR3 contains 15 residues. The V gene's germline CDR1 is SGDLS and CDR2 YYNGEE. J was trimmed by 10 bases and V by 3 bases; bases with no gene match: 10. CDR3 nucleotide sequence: TGTGCCAGCAGCGGGGGGGCTAGCGGGAGTTTAGAGCAGTTCTTC. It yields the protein CASSGGASGSLEQFF. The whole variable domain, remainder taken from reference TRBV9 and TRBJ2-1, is DSGVTQTPKHLITATGQRVTLRCSPRSGDLSVYWYQQSLDQGLQFLIQYYNGEERAKGNILERFSAQQFPDLHSELNLSSLELGDSALYFCASSGGASGSLEQFFGPGTRLTVL.

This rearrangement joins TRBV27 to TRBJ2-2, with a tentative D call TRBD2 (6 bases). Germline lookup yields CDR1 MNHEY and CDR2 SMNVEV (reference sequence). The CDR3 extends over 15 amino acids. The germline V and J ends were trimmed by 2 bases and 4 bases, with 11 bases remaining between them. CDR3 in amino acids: CASSLGLASTGELFF. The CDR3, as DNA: TGTGCCAGCAGTTTAGGGCTAGCGAGCACCGGGGAGCTGTTTTTT.

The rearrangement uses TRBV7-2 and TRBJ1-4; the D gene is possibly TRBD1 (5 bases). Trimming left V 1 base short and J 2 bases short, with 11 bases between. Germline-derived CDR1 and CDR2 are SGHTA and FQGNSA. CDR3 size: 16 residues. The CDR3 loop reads CASSLVQGSTNEKLFF. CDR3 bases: TGTGCCAGCAGCTTAGTCCAGGGTTCTACTAATGAAAAACTGTTTTTT.

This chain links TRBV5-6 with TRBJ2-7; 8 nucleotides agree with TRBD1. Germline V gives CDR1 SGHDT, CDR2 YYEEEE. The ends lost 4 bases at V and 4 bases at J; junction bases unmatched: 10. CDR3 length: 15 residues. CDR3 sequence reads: CASSPSGGAKYEQYF. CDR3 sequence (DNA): TGTGCCAGCAGCCCTTCAGGGGGCGCGAAATACGAGCAGTACTTC.

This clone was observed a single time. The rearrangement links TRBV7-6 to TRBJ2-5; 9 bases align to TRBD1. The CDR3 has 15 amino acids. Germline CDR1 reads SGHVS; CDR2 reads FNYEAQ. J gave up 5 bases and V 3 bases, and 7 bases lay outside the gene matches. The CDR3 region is CASSLGQGIFETQYF. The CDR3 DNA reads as TGTGCCAGCAGCTTGGGACAGGGTATCTTCGAGACCCAGTACTTC.

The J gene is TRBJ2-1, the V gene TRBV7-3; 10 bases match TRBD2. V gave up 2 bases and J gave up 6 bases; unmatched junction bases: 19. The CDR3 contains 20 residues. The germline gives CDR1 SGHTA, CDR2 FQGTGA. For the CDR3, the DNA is TGTGCCAGCAGCTTATCCCTGGGGGCAAAAGCGGGAGGGCCGGGCAATGAGCAGTTCTTC. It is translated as CASSLSLGAKAGGPGNEQFF.

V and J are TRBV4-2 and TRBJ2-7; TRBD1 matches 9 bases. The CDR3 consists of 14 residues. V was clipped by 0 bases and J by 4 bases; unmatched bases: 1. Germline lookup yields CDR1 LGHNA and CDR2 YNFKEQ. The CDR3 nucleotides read TGTGCCAGCAGCCAAGAGGGACAGGGTTACGAGCAGTACTTC. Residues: CASSQEGQGYEQYF.

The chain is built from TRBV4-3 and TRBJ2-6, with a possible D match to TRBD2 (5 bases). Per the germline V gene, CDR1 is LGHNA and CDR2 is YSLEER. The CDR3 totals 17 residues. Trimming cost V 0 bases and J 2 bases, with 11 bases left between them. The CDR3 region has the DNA TGCGCCAGCAGCCAAGATCGAGGGCAGGCTGGGGCCAACGTCCTGACTTTC. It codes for CASSQDRGQAGANVLTF.

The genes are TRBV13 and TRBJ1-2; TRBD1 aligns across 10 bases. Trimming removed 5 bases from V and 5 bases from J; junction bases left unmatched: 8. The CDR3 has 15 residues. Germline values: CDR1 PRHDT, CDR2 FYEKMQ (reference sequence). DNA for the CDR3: TGTGCCAGCAGCGCCCAGGACAGGGGGGTATATGGCTACACCTTC. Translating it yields CASSAQDRGVYGYTF.

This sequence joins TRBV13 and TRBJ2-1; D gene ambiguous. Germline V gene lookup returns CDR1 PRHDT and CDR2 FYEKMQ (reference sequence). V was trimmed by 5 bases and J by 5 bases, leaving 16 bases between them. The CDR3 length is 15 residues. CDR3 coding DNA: TGTGCCAGCAGCGATAACTTTGGAAGCGACAATGAGCAGTTCTTC. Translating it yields CASSDNFGSDNEQFF.

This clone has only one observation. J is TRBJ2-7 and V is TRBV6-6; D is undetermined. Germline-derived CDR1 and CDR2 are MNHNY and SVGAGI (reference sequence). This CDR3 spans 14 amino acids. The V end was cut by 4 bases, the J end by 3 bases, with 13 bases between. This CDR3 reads CASSSPDRIYEQYF. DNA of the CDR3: TGTGCCAGCAGTTCCCCAGATCGCATCTACGAGCAGTACTTC.

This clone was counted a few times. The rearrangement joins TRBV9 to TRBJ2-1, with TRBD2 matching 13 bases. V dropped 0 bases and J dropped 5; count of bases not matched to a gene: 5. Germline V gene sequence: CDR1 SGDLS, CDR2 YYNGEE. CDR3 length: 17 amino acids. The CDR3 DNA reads TGTGCCAGCAGCGTAGGACTAGCGGGGGGAAAAGACAATGAGCAGTTCTTC. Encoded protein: CASSVGLAGGKDNEQFF.